These T cell receptor beta chains were read from a single sample in a study of PD-L1 blockade in urothelial cancer. Measured with immunoSEQ multiplex PCR; TCRdb has only the in-frame clones, and not every one. The data contain approximately 100,000 clones, approximately 85% of them singletons. The specimen comprised PBMCs, sampled around atezolizumab (anti-PD-L1) treatment. These receptors were obtained from a man aged 50-60 years with urothelial cancer. The CDR3 runs from the conserved cysteine through the conserved F or W. The D gene is left open where the match is weak. Where a row states a size, it is once, few, many or the class of an expanded clone; other rows omit it.

j_gene,v_gene,d_gene,abundance,CDR3aa,CDR3nt
TRBJ2-1,TRBV4-1,NA,NA,CASSRVPGLRSYNEQFF,TGCGCCAGCAGCCGCGTACCGGGACTCCGATCCTACAATGAGCAGTTCTTC
TRBJ1-6,TRBV6-1,NA,NA,CASSETGSYNSPLHF,TGTGCCAGCAGTGAGACAGGCTCCTATAATTCACCCCTCCACTTT
TRBJ1-6,TRBV19,TRBD1,NA,CAIRGTGNSPLHF,TGTGCCATTCGTGGGACAGGAAATTCACCCCTCCACTTT
TRBJ2-1,TRBV19,TRBD2,NA,CASSIAAGATSEQFF,TGTGCCAGTAGTATAGCTGCGGGAGCTACCAGTGAGCAGTTCTTC
TRBJ1-1,TRBV19,NA,NA,CASSKTGNSRNTEAFF,TGTGCCAGTAGTAAAACAGGGAATTCTAGGAACACTGAAGCTTTCTTT
TRBJ2-7,TRBV18,NA,NA,CASSPPEFHEQYF,TGTGCCAGCTCACCCCCTGAGTTCCACGAGCAGTACTTC
TRBJ2-7,TRBV11-2,TRBD2,NA,CASSRTGGLLSYEQYF,TGTGCCAGCAGCCGCACTGGGGGACTACTCTCCTACGAGCAGTACTTC
TRBJ1-3,TRBV6-5,NA,NA,CASSYSQRGGGNTIYF,TGTGCCAGCAGTTACTCACAAAGGGGAGGCGGAAACACCATATATTTT
TRBJ2-6,TRBV13,NA,NA,CASSLDRAVGF,TGTGCCAGCAGCTTAGACAGGGCCGTGGGGTTC
TRBJ2-1,TRBV7-3,TRBD2,once,CASRHPGGLADPNPYNEQFF,TGTGCCAGCAGACACCCGGGGGGTCTAGCGGACCCGAACCCTTACAATGAGCAGTTCTTC
TRBJ2-2,TRBV12-5,NA,NA,CASGTTHTGELFF,TGTGCTAGTGGTACCACTCACACCGGGGAGCTGTTTTTT
TRBJ2-5,TRBV11-1,TRBD2,NA,CASSLPRGSLSPQYF,TGTGCCAGCAGCTTACCGCGGGGGAGCCTAAGTCCCCAGTACTTC
TRBJ1-2,TRBV7-3,NA,NA,CASSSGPTGGYTF,TGTGCCAGCAGCTCTGGGCCAACTGGAGGCTACACCTTC
TRBJ2-3,TRBV25-1,NA,NA,CASSEVLAADTQYF,TGTGCCAGCAGTGAAGTGCTAGCAGCAGATACGCAGTATTTT
TRBJ2-7,TRBV2,TRBD1,NA,CASSERTGDHEQYF,TGTGCCAGCAGTGAAAGGACAGGGGACCACGAGCAGTACTTC
TRBJ2-1,TRBV2,NA,NA,CASSEILGLGNEQFF,TGTGCCAGCAGTGAAATTTTGGGCCTTGGCAATGAGCAGTTCTTC
TRBJ2-3,TRBV18,NA,NA,CASSPQTRLAFSTDTQYF,TGTGCCAGCTCACCCCAGACTAGACTGGCCTTTAGCACAGATACGCAGTATTTT